Below, one T cell receptor (beta chain) is given with its context. This specimen belongs to a study of control samples from healthy donors and cancer patients. The CDR3 sequence is 17 residues long. CDR1 and CDR2 from the germline V gene are MGHRA and YSYEKL. Trimming shortened V by 1 base and J by 5 bases, and 15 bases separated the two germline ends. Profiling relied on immunoSEQ multiplex PCR, and the TCRdb table lists in-frame clones only, not all of them. The sample includes about 150,000 clones, 85% to 95% of them seen just once. The V gene is TRBV4-1, the J gene TRBJ1-6, with D hard to call. Sequenced input: blood. The source is a woman aged 18-29 years in good health. The DNA of the CDR3 is TGCGCCAGCAGCCAAGGGCGGACTCTCACACATAATTCACCCCTCCACTTT. This sequence encodes CASSQGRTLTHNSPLHF.